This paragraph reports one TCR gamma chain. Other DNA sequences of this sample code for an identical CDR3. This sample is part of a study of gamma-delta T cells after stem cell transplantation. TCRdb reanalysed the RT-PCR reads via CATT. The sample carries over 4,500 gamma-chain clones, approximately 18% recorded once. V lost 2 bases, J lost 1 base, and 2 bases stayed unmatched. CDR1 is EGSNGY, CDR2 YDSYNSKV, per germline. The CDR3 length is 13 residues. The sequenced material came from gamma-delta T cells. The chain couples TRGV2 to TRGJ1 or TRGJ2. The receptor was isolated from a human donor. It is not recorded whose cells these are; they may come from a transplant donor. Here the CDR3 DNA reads TGTGCCACCTGGGACGTCAATTATTATAAGAAACTCTTT. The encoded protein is CATWDVNYYKKLF.